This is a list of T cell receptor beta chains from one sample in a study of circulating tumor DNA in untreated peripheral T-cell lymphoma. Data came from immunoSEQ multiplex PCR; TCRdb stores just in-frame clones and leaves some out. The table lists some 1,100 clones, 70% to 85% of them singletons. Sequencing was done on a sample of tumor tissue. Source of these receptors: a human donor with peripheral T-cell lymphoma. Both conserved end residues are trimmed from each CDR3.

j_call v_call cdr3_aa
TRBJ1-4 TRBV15 ATSRAAGQGGEKLF
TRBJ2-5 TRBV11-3 ASSARGGRVETQY
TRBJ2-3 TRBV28 ASSFRAVGTDTQY
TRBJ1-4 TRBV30 TWSYGGQPNEKLF
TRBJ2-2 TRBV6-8 ASSYTVTDSNTGELF
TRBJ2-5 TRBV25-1 ASSEPFSSGETQY
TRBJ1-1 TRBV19 ASSSGGDANTEAF
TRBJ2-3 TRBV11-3 ASSLASSDGNTDTQY
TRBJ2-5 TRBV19 ASSKAQETQY
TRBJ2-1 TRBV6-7 ASSYGASSYNEQF
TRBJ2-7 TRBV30 AWKGQAYEQY
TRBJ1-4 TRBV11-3 ASSPRDRTNEKLF
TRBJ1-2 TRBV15 ATSRVPDPYGYT
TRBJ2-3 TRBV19 ASKVRGGIDTQY
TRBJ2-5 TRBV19 ASSTMGQVQETQY
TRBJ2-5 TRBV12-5 ASGPPHGQETQY
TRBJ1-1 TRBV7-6 ASSLNPPFGQVTEAF
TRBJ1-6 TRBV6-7 ASSYSAGIGSDSPLH
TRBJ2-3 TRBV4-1 ASSVRAFGADTQY
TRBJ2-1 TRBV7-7 ASSLGQGIYEQF
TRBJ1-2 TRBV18 ASSPPHFYGYT
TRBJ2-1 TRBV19 ASSADRNNEQF
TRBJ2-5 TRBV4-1 ASSSPSETQY
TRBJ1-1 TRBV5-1 ASSLESSERGLTNTEAF
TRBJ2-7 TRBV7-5 ASSASPGQGSYEQY
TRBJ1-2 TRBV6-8 ASSSTLNYGYT
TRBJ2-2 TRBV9 ASSVAVGTGNTGELF
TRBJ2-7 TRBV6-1 ASSEDRGNEQY
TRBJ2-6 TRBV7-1 ASSFLSGANVLT
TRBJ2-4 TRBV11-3 ASSLVGGTKNIQY
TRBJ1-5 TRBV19 ASSIDRGNQPQH
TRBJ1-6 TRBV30 AWGGLGNSPLH
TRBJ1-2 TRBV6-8 ASSYTGDPRYGYT
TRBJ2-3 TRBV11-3 ASSTSSGGAPDTQY
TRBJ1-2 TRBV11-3 ASSLVFGSSYGYT
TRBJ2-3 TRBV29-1 NVTGANTDTQY
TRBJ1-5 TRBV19 ASSYEEDSNQPQH
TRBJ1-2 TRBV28 ASSVGIPYGYI
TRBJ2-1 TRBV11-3 ASSRERRGSYNEQF